The sequence of this T cell receptor beta chain was determined in a study of technical replicates of blood from several donors. The repertoire was sequenced with immunoSEQ multiplex PCR; TCRdb's copy has only in-frame clones and lacks some. The sample shows 70,000 to 95,000 clones, 94% of them seen only once. The CDR3 extends over 17 amino acids. V was clipped by 2 bases and J by 3 bases, with 17 bases between them. Looked up from germline, CDR1 is SGHRS and CDR2 is YFSETQ. The sequence derives from a human donor in good health. Sample: T cells isolated from PBMCs. The V call is TRBV5-1, the J call TRBJ2-2; D may be TRBD2 (5 bases). CDR3: CASSLKEVVRHTGELFF. CDR3 DNA: TGCGCCAGCAGCTTAAAGGAGGTGGTTAGGCACACCGGGGAGCTGTTTTTT.